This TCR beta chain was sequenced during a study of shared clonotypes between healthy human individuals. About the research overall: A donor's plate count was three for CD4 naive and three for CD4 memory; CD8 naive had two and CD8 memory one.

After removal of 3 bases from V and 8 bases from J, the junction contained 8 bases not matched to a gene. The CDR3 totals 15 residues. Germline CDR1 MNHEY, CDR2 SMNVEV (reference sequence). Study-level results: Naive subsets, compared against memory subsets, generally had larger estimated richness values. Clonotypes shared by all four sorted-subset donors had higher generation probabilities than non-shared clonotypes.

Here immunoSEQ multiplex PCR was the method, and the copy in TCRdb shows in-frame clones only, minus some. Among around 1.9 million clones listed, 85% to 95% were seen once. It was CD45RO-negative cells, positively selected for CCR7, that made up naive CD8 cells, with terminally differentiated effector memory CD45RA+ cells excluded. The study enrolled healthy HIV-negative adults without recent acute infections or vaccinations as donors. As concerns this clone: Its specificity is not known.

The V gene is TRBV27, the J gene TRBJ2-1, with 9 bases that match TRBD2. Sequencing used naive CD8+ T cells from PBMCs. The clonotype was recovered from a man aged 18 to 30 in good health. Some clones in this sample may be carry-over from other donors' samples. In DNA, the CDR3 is TGTGCCAGCAGTTTGTACGCCGGGACTAGCCATGAGCAGTTCTTC. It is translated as CASSLYAGTSHEQFF.